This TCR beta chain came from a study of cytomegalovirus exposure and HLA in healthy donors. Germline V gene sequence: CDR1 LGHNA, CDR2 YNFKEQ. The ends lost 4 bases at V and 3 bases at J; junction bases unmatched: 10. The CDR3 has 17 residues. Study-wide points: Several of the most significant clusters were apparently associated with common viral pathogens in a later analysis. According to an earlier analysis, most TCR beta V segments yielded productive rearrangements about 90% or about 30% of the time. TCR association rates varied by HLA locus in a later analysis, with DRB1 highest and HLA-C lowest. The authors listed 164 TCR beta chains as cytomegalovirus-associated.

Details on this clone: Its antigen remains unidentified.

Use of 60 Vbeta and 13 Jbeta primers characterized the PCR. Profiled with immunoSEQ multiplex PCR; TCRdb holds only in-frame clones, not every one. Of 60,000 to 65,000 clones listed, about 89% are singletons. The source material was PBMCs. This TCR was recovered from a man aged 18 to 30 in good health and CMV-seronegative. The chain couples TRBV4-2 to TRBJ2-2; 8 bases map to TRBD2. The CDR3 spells CASSPQRGPEHTGELFF. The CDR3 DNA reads TGTGCCAGCAGCCCTCAGCGGGGGCCCGAACACACCGGGGAGCTGTTTTTT.